This T cell receptor beta chain was found in a study of blood T cell repertoires in COVID-19. Study in general: Samples representing acute and convalescent COVID-19 were sourced from the United States, Italy and Spain. T cells, B-cell-depleted T cells, or PBMCs provided the cDNA or gDNA that served as material.

V was shortened by 4 bases and J by 10 bases, with 17 bases between the two germline ends. From germline, CDR1 is MGHRA and CDR2 YSYEKL. This CDR3 is 15 amino acids long. The table came from immunoSEQ multiplex PCR; TCRdb's copy has only in-frame clones and leaves some out. This sample has fewer than 400,000 clones, with nearly 90% found just once. Sequencing input: peripheral blood. This receptor was taken from a woman aged 25 to 39 with COVID-19, enrolled during active disease. The chain carries TRBV4-1 and TRBJ1-6; D possibly corresponds to TRBD1 (6 bases). Here the CDR3 reads CASSPAGAIGSPLHF. The CDR3 DNA sequence: TGCGCCAGCAGCCCGGCGGGGGCCATCGGATCACCCCTCCACTTT.